This TCR beta chain is from a study of graft-versus-host responses after intestinal transplantation. Background on the study: Each recipient received a multivisceral, liver-intestinal, or isolated intestinal graft. Following induction with anti-thymocyte globulin, all recipients were given tacrolimus and steroids for three to four years. General study findings and limits: GvH clones occurred in recipient marrow; some first appeared in ileum or blood. Peak levels of circulating GvH clones tracked with early post-transplant HvG declines.

Notes on this clone: What it binds is unknown.

This CDR3 contains 15 residues. Germline V gives CDR1 LNHNV, CDR2 YYDKDF (reference sequence). Trimming took 3 bases from V and 2 from J, leaving 11 bases between them. Clones were sequenced by immunoSEQ multiplex PCR, and TCRdb holds only the in-frame ones, with some missing. The sample includes around 100,000 clones, approximately 94% seen only once; the top ten take 0.95% to 1.5%. Source: unstimulated CD8+ T cells sorted from spleen or lymph node cells, taken before intestinal transplant. J is TRBJ2-1 and V is TRBV15; a weak D match, TRBD1 (5 bases). This sequence was found in a human donor who received an intestinal transplant. The CDR3 DNA sequence: TGTGCCACCAGCAGTGCAGGGCCTGCCTACAATGAGCAGTTCTTC. It encodes CATSSAGPAYNEQFF.